The present T cell receptor beta chain was sequenced within a study of cytomegalovirus exposure and HLA in healthy donors (dated by TCRdb to the late 2010s). For context, the study as a whole: According to a later analysis, one platform produced both the 110 or so validation repertoires and the roughly 650 repertoires of the first cohort. To predict cytomegalovirus infection status, the study combined high-throughput TCR immunosequencing, statistical association of individual TCRs with disease status, and machine learning. In addition to the first cohort of around 670 subjects, a separate validation cohort of 130 or so different subjects was used. The study aimed to test whether cataloging public T cell receptors could reveal signatures of past pathogen exposure. Study-level results and caveats: The classifier was reported to diagnose cytomegalovirus status with high specificity and sensitivity in both the original cohort and the validation cohort. The validation cohort had no HLA typing available for a later analysis, so co-occurrence within that cohort was assessed over all 120 or so repertoires. A few of the identified cytomegalovirus-associated TCR beta chains were confirmed in vitro to be specific for cytomegalovirus antigens. The study gave a list of some 150 TCR beta chains associated with cytomegalovirus. A later analysis found that TCRs clustered in the first cohort also tended to co-occur in the roughly 110 validation repertoires, with just under 95% of cluster scores above 0. According to the authors, the approach could potentially be generalized to other disease states and immunological phenotypes. While some public TCRs were present in many individuals, most TCR sequences turned up only very rarely across donors.

Donors formed part of the validation cohort, which comprised approximately 130 subjects and was distinct from the first cohort of under 800 subjects. Library preparation used the immunoSEQ multiplex PCR assay. The study's own analysis went as follows. A statistical classification framework was built to diagnose cytomegalovirus status from the catalog of TCR beta chain sequences. This is the immuneACCESS table as TCRdb keeps it, with only in-frame sequences that have V and J called. A part of the clones is gone; compared with another copy, unresolved V genes explain less than half, and the rest is unexplained. V and J calls and clone size follow that table, whereas D and trimming were derived from the DNA. The sample yields approximately 280,000 clones; 80% to 90% were counted once. The ten most abundant clones make up roughly 0.99% of the sample. Points on this clone: The specificity of this receptor is unknown. One base away there is no much larger clone; base qualities are not given.

This receptor was taken from a young woman in good health and CMV-seronegative. Sequencing was done on a sample of PBMCs.

The CDR3 reads CASSLWSGGETDTQYF. The DNA sequence reads TGTGCCAGCAGTTTATGGTCAGGGGGCGAGACAGATACGCAGTATTTT. The chain uses TRBV28 and TRBJ2-3, with 8 junctional bases fitting TRBD1. V and J are trimmed by 0 bases and 3 bases, and the gene matches miss 5 bases of the junction. The CDR3 contains 16 residues, cysteine and phenylalanine counted. Kept here is only the CDR3 DNA, which spans 48 bases and is read in frame from base 1. The germline V gene specifies MDHEN as CDR1 and SYDVKM as CDR2.